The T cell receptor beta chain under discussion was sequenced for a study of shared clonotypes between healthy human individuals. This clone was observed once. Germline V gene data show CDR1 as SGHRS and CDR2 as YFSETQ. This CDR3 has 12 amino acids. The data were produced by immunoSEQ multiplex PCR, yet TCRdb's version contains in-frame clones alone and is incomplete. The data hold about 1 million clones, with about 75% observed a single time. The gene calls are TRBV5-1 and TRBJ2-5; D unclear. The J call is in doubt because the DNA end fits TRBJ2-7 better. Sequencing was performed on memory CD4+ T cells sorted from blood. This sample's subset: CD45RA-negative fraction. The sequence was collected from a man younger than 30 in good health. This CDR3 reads CASSLKGNEQYF. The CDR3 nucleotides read TGCGCCAGCAGCTTGAAGGGTAACGAGCAGTACTTC.